A single sample is the source of the 13 T cell receptor beta chains below, sequenced in a study of blood T cell repertoires in COVID-19. TCRdb's copy holds only in-frame clones and misses some; the assay was immunoSEQ multiplex PCR. Of roughly 230,000 clones detected, roughly four fifths appear once; the ten largest clones hold more than 3%. The material sequenced was PBMCs or T cells enriched from blood (not recorded which). The receptors were gathered from a man in his fifties or sixties who had recovered from COVID-19.

The chain has TRBV2 and TRBJ1-5, with 11 bases fitting TRBD1. The germline CDR1 and CDR2 sequences are SNHLY and FYNNEI. Unmatched junction bases numbered 6, after V lost 4 bases and J lost 7 bases. CDR3 length: 15 amino acids. CDR3 amino acids: CASSGRTGGGQPQHF. The CDR3 nucleotides read TGTGCCAGCAGTGGACGGACAGGGGGCGGACAGCCCCAGCATTTT.

CDR3 in amino acids: CATARYGGGIYEQYF. CDR3 sequence (DNA): TGTGCCACTGCTAGGTACGGTGGAGGGATCTACGAGCAGTACTTC. This chain connects TRBV11-2 to TRBJ2-7, with D perhaps TRBD2 (6 bases). The CDR3 runs 15 residues. CDR1 and CDR2 from the germline V gene are SGHAT and FQNNGV. V was trimmed by 10 bases and J by 3 bases, leaving 22 bases between them.

This clone has a single count. V and J are TRBV7-2 and TRBJ2-1; 8 bases map to TRBD2. V dropped 6 bases and J dropped 3; count of bases not matched to a gene: 19. Germline loops: CDR1 SGHTA, CDR2 FQGNSA. The CDR3 sequence is 19 residues long. In DNA, the CDR3 is TGTGCCAGCAGGAGAACAGGGACTTCGGGAGGGCTACACTACAATGAGCAGTTCTTC. Translated, it gives CASRRTGTSGGLHYNEQFF.

This sequence joins TRBV10-3 and TRBJ2-3; TRBD2 matches 13 bases. Losses at the gene ends were 8 bases for V and 5 bases for J; bases not matched to a gene: 7. CDR1 and CDR2 from the germline V gene are ENHRY and SYGVKD. The CDR3 sequence is 15 residues long. The CDR3 here is CAIRRTSGRQDTQYF. The CDR3 DNA follows: TGTGCCATCCGGCGGACTAGCGGGAGACAAGATACGCAGTATTTT.

V and J are TRBV15 and TRBJ2-7; D perhaps matches TRBD2 (5 bases). The CDR3 runs 15 residues. V lost 0 bases, J lost 2 bases, and 11 bases lay in between. Germline V gene sequence: CDR1 LNHNV, CDR2 YYDKDF (reference sequence). CDR3 nucleotide sequence: TGTGCCACCAGCAGAGATGGAGGCGACGCCTACGAGCAGTACTTC. It yields the protein CATSRDGGDAYEQYF.

The V gene is TRBV27, the J gene TRBJ1-1; 9 bases agree with TRBD1. This CDR3 region has 16 residues. The J segment lost 2 bases and the V segment lost 1 base, leaving 5 bases of the junction unmatched. Per the germline V gene, CDR1 is MNHEY and CDR2 is SMNVEV (reference sequence). CDR3 residues: CASSLLGTGPNTEAFF. CDR3 DNA: TGTGCCAGCAGTTTATTAGGGACAGGGCCCAACACTGAAGCTTTCTTT.

The chain couples TRBV14 to TRBJ1-1; TRBD1 is a possible D gene (5 bases). CDR3 length: 14 amino acids. Germline V gives CDR1 SGHDN, CDR2 FVKESK. V lost 4 bases to trimming and J lost 4 bases, with 13 bases between them. CDR3: CASSLQRGSTEAFF. The CDR3 region has the DNA TGTGCCAGCAGCCTACAAAGGGGAAGCACTGAAGCTTTCTTT. The complete variable domain, with remaining parts taken from reference TRBV14 and TRBJ1-1, reads EAGVTQFPSHSVIEKGQTVTLRCDPISGHDNLYWYRRVMGKEIKFLLHFVKESKQDESGMPNNRFLAERTGGTYSTLKVQPAELEDSGVYFCASSLQRGSTEAFFGQGTRLTVV.

The chain has TRBV25-1 and TRBJ2-2; 7 nucleotides line up with TRBD1. There are 14 residues in the CDR3. CDR1 is MGHDK and CDR2 is SYGVNS in the germline V gene. Unmatched junction bases numbered 6, after V lost 4 bases and J lost 7 bases. Here the CDR3 DNA reads TGTGCCAGCAGTGTCCGGGACAGAGGCGGGGAGCTGTTTTTT. Its translation is CASSVRDRGGELFF.

The chain employs TRBV6-5 and TRBJ2-2; 8 bases align to TRBD1. CDR3 length: 16 amino acids. CDR1 and CDR2 from the germline V gene are MNHEY and SVGAGI. Unmatched junction bases numbered 7, after V lost 1 base and J lost 6 bases. CDR3 DNA sequence: TGTGCCAGCAGTTACTGGAGGACAGGGCGCGCCGGGGAGCTGTTTTTT. Its protein product is CASSYWRTGRAGELFF.

In this sample, this clone turned up once. The V and J genes are TRBV14 and TRBJ2-2, with a weak D call TRBD1 (6 bases). This CDR3 is 16 amino acids long. CDR1 and CDR2 from the germline V gene are SGHDN and FVKESK. Trimming left V 2 bases short and J 0 bases short, with 10 bases between. The CDR3 here is CASSQFQGTNTGELFF. CDR3 coding DNA: TGTGCCAGCAGCCAATTTCAGGGGACGAACACCGGGGAGCTGTTTTTT.

This rearrangement joins TRBV12-3 or TRBV12-4 to TRBJ2-1; unclear D gene. V lost 6 bases to trimming and J lost 4 bases, with 10 bases between them. The CDR3 consists of 13 residues. CDR3 sequence: CASSYDPYNEQFF. CDR3 DNA sequence: TGTGCCAGCAGCTACGATCCGTACAATGAGCAGTTCTTC.

The rearrangement links TRBV6-5 to TRBJ1-1, with D maybe TRBD1 (6 bases). Germline V gene lookup returns CDR1 MNHEY and CDR2 SVGAGI. V was pared by 2 bases and J by 2 bases, with 9 bases between. This CDR3 comprises 14 residues. Here the CDR3 reads CASSYNRENTEAFF. DNA of the CDR3: TGTGCCAGCAGTTACAACAGGGAAAACACTGAAGCTTTCTTT.

The V call is TRBV27, the J call TRBJ1-2, with 9 bases lining up with TRBD1. Unmatched junction bases numbered 12, after V lost 6 bases and J lost 7 bases. This CDR3 is 15 amino acids long. Germline CDR1 is MNHEY and CDR2 is SMNVEV (reference sequence). The CDR3: CASRLKGTGNPGYTF. The CDR3 bases are TGTGCCAGCAGATTGAAGGGGACAGGGAATCCTGGCTACACCTTC.